Below, 30 T cell receptor beta chains from the same sample are listed, as sequenced in a study of neurological immune-mediated disorders. TCRdb itself ran the 5' RACE reads through MiXCR, one entry per CDR3 protein. The table records fewer than 20,000 distinct CDR3 sequences, around 10% of them present only once. The sample consisted of CD8+ T cells from blood. Receptors originate from a woman aged 45-60 years in good health.

By share, this clonotype counts as medium-sized. The CDR3 is CASSLGGGDGYTF. Written as DNA, the CDR3 is TGTGCCAGCAGTTTGGGAGGGGGCGATGGCTACACCTTC. The chain couples TRBV27 to TRBJ1-2; 7 bases align to TRBD1. The CDR3 loop spans 13 amino acids. Looked up from germline, CDR1 is MNHEY and CDR2 is SMNVEV (reference sequence). Trimming cost V 3 bases and J 6 bases; bases outside gene matches: 4.

In this sample, this clonotype turned up many times. J is TRBJ2-2 and V is TRBV11-3; 7 bases are shared with TRBD1. CDR1 is SGHNT, CDR2 YENEEA, per germline. The CDR3 runs to 14 residues. J was trimmed by 6 bases and V by 5 bases; bases with no gene match: 6. CDR3 sequence (DNA): TGTGCCAGCAGCCACCGACAGGGCGCCGGGGAGCTGTTTTTT. Its translation: CASSHRQGAGELFF.

This clonotype occurred many times. The genes are TRBV29-1 and TRBJ1-1; D may be TRBD1 (5 bases). The CDR3 is 12 amino acids. Trimming took off 6 bases at V and 1 base at J, with 9 bases between the two ends. Germline loops: CDR1 SQVTM, CDR2 ANQGSEA. In DNA, the CDR3 is TGCAGCGTACGCAGGGAGAACACTGAAGCTTTCTTT. Protein: CSVRRENTEAFF.

This clonotype showed up many times. The gene calls are TRBV2 and TRBJ2-1; D might be TRBD2 (5 bases). Per the germline V gene, CDR1 is SNHLY and CDR2 is FYNNEI. The CDR3 totals 11 residues. Trimming left V 6 bases short and J 10 bases short, with 10 bases between. CDR3 residues: CASRDFWEQFF. CDR3 sequence (DNA): TGTGCCAGCAGGGACTTTTGGGAGCAGTTCTTC.

This clonotype has a count of ten or more. The rearrangement links TRBV20-1 to TRBJ2-7; tentatively, D is TRBD1 (5 bases). V shed 0 bases and J shed 6 bases, with 18 bases lying between them. The CDR3 contains 15 residues. Germline CDR1 is DFQATT and CDR2 is SNEGSKA (reference sequence). This chain's CDR3 is CSARDLGRATSEQYF. The CDR3, as DNA: TGCAGTGCTAGAGATCTTGGCAGGGCCACTTCCGAGCAGTACTTC.

Many counts were recorded for this clonotype. The chain uses TRBV7-2 and TRBJ1-2; TRBD1 agrees at 9 bases. J gave up 0 bases and V 4 bases, and 9 bases lay outside the gene matches. This CDR3 has 17 residues. The V gene's germline CDR1 is SGHTA and CDR2 FQGNSA. Here the CDR3 reads CASSSRTGAPSNYGYTF. The DNA for the CDR3 is TGTGCCAGCAGCTCTAGGACAGGGGCTCCGTCTAACTATGGCTACACCTTC.

This clonotype was detected ten times or more. V gene TRBV10-3 combines with J gene TRBJ2-6; no firm D call. Germline V lookup: CDR1 ENHRY, CDR2 SYGVKD. V was cut by 4 bases and J by 0 bases, with 4 bases left in between. The CDR3 sequence is 14 residues long. CDR3 DNA sequence: TGTGCCATCAGTGTAATCTCTGGGGCCAACGTCCTGACTTTC. Residues: CAISVISGANVLTF.

This clonotype was detected ten times or more. The chain carries TRBV7-8 and TRBJ2-1; weak D call: TRBD2 (5 bases). This CDR3 spans 14 amino acids. In germline, CDR1 is SGHVS, CDR2 FQNEAQ. V was clipped by 1 base and J by 7 bases, with 11 bases between them. CDR3 sequence: CASSLGLLENEQFF. Written as DNA, the CDR3 is TGTGCCAGCAGCTTAGGGCTACTAGAAAATGAGCAGTTCTTC.

This clonotype was recorded at least ten times. This chain links TRBV5-6 with TRBJ2-1; TRBD2 might be the D (5 bases). Germline V gene lookup returns CDR1 SGHDT and CDR2 YYEEEE. The CDR3 length is 14 residues. Trimming pared 6 bases from V and 0 bases from J, leaving 10 bases between. The CDR3 DNA reads as TGTGCCAGCATTCCAGGACTCTCCTACAATGAGCAGTTCTTC. Translation: CASIPGLSYNEQFF.

This clonotype was found many times. The V call is TRBV5-5, the J call TRBJ2-1, with D perhaps matching TRBD1 (6 bases). Germline CDR1 and CDR2: SGHKS and YYEKEE (reference sequence). The CDR3 sequence is 12 residues long. V dropped 4 bases and J dropped 7 bases, with 9 bases sitting between them. CDR3 sequence reads: CASSKTGNEQFF. The CDR3 nucleotides read TGTGCCAGCAGCAAGACAGGAAATGAGCAGTTCTTC.

This clonotype was seen ten or more times. The V and J genes are TRBV6-1 and TRBJ2-1; D is perhaps TRBD1 (5 bases). In germline, CDR1 is MNHNS, CDR2 SASEGT. Deletions cut 8 bases from V and 5 bases from J, with 13 bases between. This CDR3 contains 13 residues. The CDR3 loop is CASDPGLNNEQFF. CDR3 DNA: TGTGCCAGCGATCCAGGGTTAAACAATGAGCAGTTCTTC.

The table lists this clonotype with many counts. The rearrangement uses TRBV9 and TRBJ1-1, with 10 bases aligning to TRBD1. V was pared by 4 bases and J by 6 bases, with 9 bases of the junction left unmatched. Germline V gene lookup returns CDR1 SGDLS and CDR2 YYNGEE. The CDR3 extends over 15 amino acids. CDR3 sequence (DNA): TGTGCCAGCAGCCCCTCCGGGACAGGGGTGTCTGAAGCTTTCTTT. As protein: CASSPSGTGVSEAFF.

This clonotype was recorded at least ten times. J is TRBJ1-1 and V is TRBV29-1; a possible D gene is TRBD1 (6 bases). In germline, CDR1 is SQVTM, CDR2 ANQGSEA. V lost 7 bases, J lost 3 bases, and 15 bases lay in between. There are 13 residues in the CDR3. CDR3 in amino acids: CSGAQGGYTEAFF. In DNA form, the CDR3 reads TGCAGCGGAGCACAGGGAGGATACACTGAAGCTTTCTTT.

This clonotype was counted ten times or more. This chain links TRBV7-3 with TRBJ2-7, with D possibly matching TRBD2 (7 bases). Germline CDR1 reads SGHTA; CDR2 reads FQGTGA. V shed 5 bases and J shed 5 bases, with 16 bases lying between them. This CDR3 is 14 amino acids long. The CDR3 bases are TGTGCCAGCAGCCGGGGGGCCGCAGGGGACGAGCAGTACTTC. The encoded protein is CASSRGAAGDEQYF.

This clonotype was picked up many times. The chain has TRBV7-9 and TRBJ2-7; D gene unclear. The CDR3 extends over 13 amino acids. The V gene lost 1 base and the J gene lost 1 base, with 5 bases spanning the gap. CDR1 is SEHNR and CDR2 is FQNEAQ in the germline V gene (reference sequence). CDR3 sequence reads: CASSLDVSYEQYF. CDR3 coding DNA: TGTGCCAGCAGCTTAGACGTATCCTACGAGCAGTACTTC.

This clonotype was recorded many times. The chain is built from TRBV20-1 and TRBJ2-7, with a tentative D call TRBD1 (5 bases). V lost 0 bases and J 6 bases, leaving 12 bases between the germline ends. The CDR3 is 13 residues long. Germline CDR1 reads DFQATT; CDR2 reads SNEGSKA (reference sequence). The CDR3 DNA reads TGCAGTGCTAGAGATCATAGGGGTTGCGAGCAGTACTTC. Translated: CSARDHRGCEQYF.

This clonotype was counted ten times or more. Here the CDR3 DNA reads TGCAGTGCTCCAAGCTTCTCTGGAAACACCATATATTTT. It encodes CSAPSFSGNTIYF. The gene calls are TRBV20-1 and TRBJ1-3; D is ambiguous. The CDR3 sequence is 13 residues long. Per the germline V gene, CDR1 is DFQATT and CDR2 is SNEGSKA (reference sequence). Trimming left V 5 bases short and J 0 bases short, with 8 bases between.

This clonotype was recorded many times. The V call is TRBV7-9, the J call TRBJ2-3; D possibly corresponds to TRBD2 (6 bases). The V end was cut by 6 bases, the J end by 5 bases, with 21 bases between. The length of the CDR3 is 16 residues. From germline, CDR1 is SEHNR and CDR2 FQNEAQ (reference sequence). The CDR3 loop is CASRPPAGSGKDTQYF. The CDR3 region has the DNA TGTGCCAGCAGACCTCCCGCGGGGAGCGGAAAAGATACGCAGTATTTT.

This chain joins TRBV6-5 and TRBJ2-7, with no clear D. CDR1 MNHEY and CDR2 SVGAGI come from the germline V gene. V shed 5 bases and J shed 7 bases, with 15 bases lying between them. This CDR3 spans 13 amino acids. For the CDR3, the DNA is TGTGCCAGCAGTAAGCGATTCCCCAATGAGCAGTACTTC. Translating gives CASSKRFPNEQYF.

This clonotype was counted at least ten times. CDR3 bases: TGTGCCAGCAGAGAGCGCATTAGCACAGATACGCAGTATTTT. It is translated as CASRERISTDTQYF. This chain joins TRBV7-8 and TRBJ2-3; D remains ambiguous. The CDR3 runs to 14 residues. Trimming cost V 6 bases and J 0 bases, with 10 bases left between them. Germline CDR1 reads SGHVS; CDR2 reads FQNEAQ.

This clonotype was counted many times. The gene calls are TRBV7-6 and TRBJ2-6; unclear D gene. In germline, CDR1 is SGHVS, CDR2 FNYEAQ. Trimming removed 1 base at V and 8 bases at J, with 9 bases between. This CDR3 spans 14 amino acids. The CDR3 is CASSLGTLPNVLTF. CDR3 nucleotide sequence: TGTGCCAGCAGCTTAGGCACCCTGCCCAACGTCCTGACTTTC.

This chain uses TRBV7-9 with TRBJ1-1, with 8 bases identical to TRBD1. V shed 5 bases and J 4 bases; nucleotides not matched to a gene: 12. Germline assignment: CDR1 SEHNR and CDR2 FQNEAQ (reference sequence). This CDR3 has 16 residues. This chain's CDR3 is CASSTLGQGLITEAFF. The CDR3 DNA is TGTGCCAGCAGCACCCTCGGACAGGGATTGATCACTGAAGCTTTCTTT.

This clonotype showed up many times. The chain links TRBV20-1 to TRBJ2-2, with D tentatively TRBD2 (5 bases). Trimming took off 0 bases at V and 3 bases at J, with 8 bases between the two ends. In germline, CDR1 is DFQATT, CDR2 SNEGSKA (reference sequence). There are 14 residues in the CDR3. For the CDR3, the DNA is TGCAGTGCTAGAGATCGGACTTACACCGGGGAGCTGTTTTTT. Translated: CSARDRTYTGELFF.

This clonotype has a count of ten or more. Germline and junction disagree at one end, which may indicate a read error. V is TRBV9 and J is TRBJ1-2; D unclear. The CDR3 totals 10 residues. CDR1 and CDR2 from the germline V gene are SGDLS and YYNGEE. CDR3 DNA: TGTGCCACCAGCCCCCATGGCTACACCTTC. It codes for CATSPHGYTF.

This chain joins TRBV7-6 and TRBJ2-3; D unresolved. Per germline, CDR1 SGHVS and CDR2 FNYEAQ. V was pared by 1 base and J by 4 bases, with 6 bases between. The CDR3 consists of 13 residues. CDR3 loop: CASSLGRSDTQYF. CDR3 nucleotides: TGTGCCAGCAGCTTAGGGCGATCAGATACGCAGTATTTT.

This clonotype was counted at least ten times. The CDR3 reads CASSDQRGGGDTQYF. The CDR3 region has the DNA TGTGCCAGCAGCGACCAGCGGGGGGGAGGAGATACGCAGTATTTT. The chain couples TRBV7-9 to TRBJ2-3; 10 nucleotides align to TRBD2. Germline V gene sequence: CDR1 SEHNR, CDR2 FQNEAQ (reference sequence). J was trimmed by 5 bases and V by 5 bases; bases with no gene match: 7. This CDR3 contains 15 residues.

This clonotype was observed many times. The CDR3 spells CASSSGEIENQPQHF. The CDR3 DNA is TGTGCCAGCAGCTCAGGGGAGATAGAAAATCAGCCCCAGCATTTT. This chain connects TRBV7-9 to TRBJ1-5, with D maybe TRBD1 (6 bases). The length of the CDR3 is 15 residues. Trimming pared 4 bases from V and 4 bases from J, leaving 14 bases between. Germline V gives CDR1 SEHNR, CDR2 FQNEAQ (reference sequence).

This clonotype was detected many times. This rearrangement joins TRBV5-1 to TRBJ2-3, with D maybe TRBD1 (6 bases). CDR3 size: 15 residues. The V gene lost 0 bases and the J gene lost 4 bases, with 12 bases spanning the gap. The germline V gene encodes CDR1 SGHRS and CDR2 YFSETQ. The CDR3, as DNA: TGCGCCAGCAGCTTGGGTTACAGGGCGCCAGATACGCAGTATTTT. This translates into CASSLGYRAPDTQYF.

The sample holds many counts of this clonotype. The V gene is TRBV5-1, the J gene TRBJ1-1, with D hard to call. From germline, CDR1 is SGHRS and CDR2 YFSETQ. Trimming removed 3 bases from V and 0 bases from J, with 9 bases in between. This CDR3 region has 14 residues. CDR3 DNA sequence: TGCGCCAGCAGCTCAGAGATCATGAACACTGAAGCTTTCTTT. This translates into CASSSEIMNTEAFF.

This clonotype was seen repeatedly, ten times or more. DNA for the CDR3: TGCAGCGTTGAAGTGGGGGTTGGGCAATACGAGCAGTACTTC. This sequence encodes CSVEVGVGQYEQYF. V is TRBV29-1 and J is TRBJ2-7, with D possibly called TRBD1 or TRBD2 (5 bases each). The germline V gene has CDR1 SQVTM and CDR2 ANQGSEA. Between the trimmed V and J ends, which lost 1 base and 4 bases, there was a span of 14 bases. CDR3 size: 14 residues.